These T cell receptor beta chains were read from a single sample in a study of cytomegalovirus exposure and HLA in healthy donors. Assay: immunoSEQ multiplex PCR; the TCRdb copy retains only in-frame clones and omits some. The table has 100,000 to 150,000 clones, around 72% seen once. Specimen: PBMCs. Every receptor here comes from a woman aged 18-29 years in good health and CMV-seronegative. Both conserved end residues are part of each CDR3. The D gene is left open where the match is weak. The size entry is marked missing in some rows and otherwise reads once, few, many or a size class.

d_call	v_call	clone_size	j_call	cdr3_aa	cdr3_nt
.	TRBV16	.	TRBJ2-1	CASSQSTDFSYNEQFF	TGTGCCAGCAGCCAATCAACAGATTTCTCCTACAATGAGCAGTTCTTC
.	TRBV27	.	TRBJ2-2	CASSPLVTPGELFF	TGTGCCAGCAGCCCTCTTGTGACTCCCGGGGAGCTGTTTTTT
TRBD1	TRBV27	.	TRBJ1-2	CASSLQGAVGYGYTF	TGTGCCAGCAGTTTACAGGGGGCGGTGGGGTATGGCTACACCTTC
TRBD2	TRBV6-5	.	TRBJ2-7	CASSFGLAVDYEQYF	TGTGCCAGCAGTTTCGGACTAGCGGTCGATTACGAGCAGTACTTC
.	TRBV7-9	few	TRBJ1-1	CASSLPGVPTEAFF	TGTGCCAGCAGCCTACCGGGGGTGCCCACTGAAGCTTTCTTT
TRBD2	TRBV30	.	TRBJ2-5	CAWSRGTSGSVKTQYF	TGTGCCTGGAGTAGGGGGACTAGCGGGAGCGTGAAGACCCAGTACTTC
TRBD1	TRBV5-1	.	TRBJ2-1	CASSLGDRGKSSYNEQFF	TGCGCCAGCAGCTTGGGGGACAGGGGTAAATCCTCCTACAATGAGCAGTTCTTC
TRBD2	TRBV5-1	.	TRBJ2-7	CASSQAGGPSEQYF	TGCGCCAGCAGCCAGGCGGGAGGGCCGAGCGAGCAGTACTTC
.	TRBV6-1	once	TRBJ1-1	CASSGGGEAEAFF	TGTGCCAGCAGTGGAGGGGGAGAAGCTGAAGCTTTCTTT
.	TRBV4-1	.	TRBJ2-1	CASSLIAVATSYNEQFF	TGCGCCAGCAGCCTGATAGCGGTCGCCACATCCTACAATGAGCAGTTCTTC
TRBD2	TRBV27	once	TRBJ2-3	CASSLEWEGYTDTQYF	TGTGCCAGCAGTTTAGAGTGGGAGGGATACACAGATACGCAGTATTTT
TRBD1	TRBV18	.	TRBJ1-1	CASSLGTGKTEAFF	TGTGCCAGCTCACTGGGGACAGGGAAGACTGAAGCTTTCTTT
.	TRBV6-1	.	TRBJ1-2	CASRNREGYTF	TGTGCCAGCAGAAATAGGGAGGGCTACACCTTC
.	TRBV6-5	.	TRBJ2-1	CASSYIGGLYNEQFF	TGTGCCAGCAGCTATATTGGGGGCCTCTACAATGAGCAGTTCTTC
TRBD2	TRBV28	.	TRBJ2-1	CASSRGLAGQYNEQFF	TGTGCCAGCAGTCGGGGACTAGCGGGCCAATACAATGAGCAGTTCTTC
.	TRBV7-8	once	TRBJ1-2	CASSLRNSAYGYTF	TGTGCCAGCAGCTTAAGAAATAGCGCTTATGGCTACACCTTC
.	TRBV5-1	.	TRBJ1-1	CASSLVAGGAAEAFF	TGCGCCAGCAGCTTGGTTGCGGGGGGCGCCGCTGAAGCTTTCTTT
TRBD1	TRBV18	.	TRBJ2-7	CASSPEDRGPSSYEQYF	TGTGCCAGCTCACCTGAGGACAGGGGTCCTAGCTCCTACGAGCAGTACTTC
.	TRBV7-2	.	TRBJ2-7	CASSLLAGRDEQYF	TGTGCCAGCAGCCTGCTGGCGGGAAGGGACGAGCAGTACTTC
.	TRBV19	once	TRBJ1-5	CASSMAVNSNQPQHF	TGTGCCAGTAGTATGGCCGTGAATAGCAATCAGCCCCAGCATTTT
.	TRBV7-9	.	TRBJ1-1	CSSCPRGGTEAFF	TGTTCCAGCTGTCCGCGGGGGGGCACTGAAGCTTTCTTT
TRBD1	TRBV6-1	.	TRBJ2-7	CASRRTGVYEQYF	TGTGCCAGCAGGAGGACAGGGGTCTACGAGCAGTACTTC
TRBD1	TRBV19	.	TRBJ1-5	CASSIGDRVANQPQHF	TGTGCCAGTAGTATCGGGGACAGGGTAGCCAATCAGCCCCAGCATTTT
TRBD2	TRBV19	.	TRBJ2-1	CASSIIVAGGSNEQFF	TGTGCCAGTAGTATAATTGTAGCGGGAGGTTCCAATGAGCAGTTCTTC
.	TRBV4-2	few	TRBJ2-5	CASSRGGRGGQETQYF	TGTGCCAGCAGCAGAGGGGGGAGGGGGGGGCAAGAGACCCAGTACTTC
TRBD2	TRBV5-4	.	TRBJ2-2	CASSFGLAENTGELFF	TGTGCCAGCAGCTTCGGGCTAGCGGAGAACACCGGGGAGCTGTTTTTT
.	TRBV25-1	once	TRBJ1-4	CASSDPRDIREKLFF	TGTGCCAGCAGTGACCCCCGGGACATTCGTGAAAAACTGTTTTTT
TRBD1	TRBV6-1	few	TRBJ2-4	CASRVRDRDIQYF	TGTGCCAGCAGGGTTCGCGACAGGGACATTCAGTACTTC
.	TRBV4-2	.	TRBJ2-7	CASSQDWGSPGTYEQYF	TGTGCCAGCAGCCAAGATTGGGGTTCCCCAGGGACCTACGAGCAGTACTTC
.	TRBV4-1	.	TRBJ1-1	CASSRGGEVNTEAFF	TGCGCCAGCAGCCGCGGAGGGGAAGTAAACACTGAAGCTTTCTTT
.	TRBV5-4	few	TRBJ2-2	CASSLRDGELFF	TGTGCCAGCAGCTTACGAGACGGGGAGCTGTTTTTT
.	TRBV6-1	.	TRBJ1-2	CASSESMAAYGYTF	TGTGCCAGCAGTGAGTCGATGGCGGCTTATGGCTACACCTTC
.	TRBV27	.	TRBJ2-3	CASSLQSGGTDTQYF	TGTGCCAGCAGTTTACAGTCGGGAGGCACAGATACGCAGTATTTT
.	TRBV30	.	TRBJ1-2	CAWSPYYQYGYTF	TGTGCCTGGAGTCCTTACTACCAGTATGGCTACACCTTC
.	TRBV11-2	.	TRBJ1-2	CASSLAGMGYTF	TGTGCCAGCAGCTTAGCGGGTATGGGCTACACCTTC
TRBD2	TRBV14	.	TRBJ2-2	CASESGGTSNTGELFF	TGTGCCAGCGAGAGCGGGGGGACTTCGAACACCGGGGAGCTGTTTTTT
TRBD2	TRBV30	.	TRBJ2-1	CAWSVGLAGVREQFF	TGTGCCTGGAGTGTAGGACTAGCGGGAGTCCGTGAGCAGTTCTTC
.	TRBV29-1	.	TRBJ2-5	CSVGDETQYF	TGCAGCGTGGGCGACGAGACCCAGTACTTC
TRBD2	TRBV7-2	.	TRBJ2-3	CASSRGIWTSGGTDTQYF	TGTGCCAGCAGCCGGGGAATATGGACTAGCGGGGGCACAGATACGCAGTATTTT
TRBD2	TRBV15	.	TRBJ2-2	CATSRGLAGAGELFF	TGTGCCACCAGCAGAGGTCTAGCGGGAGCCGGGGAGCTGTTTTTT
.	TRBV5-1	.	TRBJ1-1	CASSLGDPNTEAFF	TGCGCCAGCAGCTTAGGGGATCCCAACACTGAAGCTTTCTTT
.	TRBV14	once	TRBJ2-1	CASSQVTGMFNEQFF	TGTGCCAGCAGCCAAGTTACGGGGATGTTCAATGAGCAGTTCTTC
.	TRBV29-1	.	TRBJ1-3	CSARSGNTIYF	TGCAGCGCCAGATCGGGAAACACCATATATTTT
.	TRBV30	once	TRBJ2-7	CAWSATYEQYF	TGTGCCTGGAGTGCCACCTACGAGCAGTACTTC
TRBD1	TRBV7-6	.	TRBJ2-2	CATGGQGLTGELFF	TGTGCTACAGGGGGACAGGGATTAACCGGGGAGCTGTTTTTT
TRBD2	TRBV4-2	.	TRBJ2-3	CASSQDWTSGRADTQYF	TGTGCCAGCAGCCAAGATTGGACTAGCGGGAGAGCAGATACGCAGTATTTT
.	TRBV30	.	TRBJ2-5	CAWRGQYQETQYF	TGTGCCTGGAGAGGACAGTACCAAGAGACCCAGTACTTC
.	TRBV6-5	.	TRBJ2-3	CASSYGSHTQYF	TGTGCCAGCAGTTACGGCTCCCATACGCAGTATTTT
.	TRBV5-1	.	TRBJ2-5	CASSFQRKETQYF	TGCGCCAGCAGCTTCCAGCGGAAAGAGACCCAGTACTTC
TRBD1	TRBV11-1	.	TRBJ2-1	CASSSLGQGNEQFF	TGTGCCAGCAGCTCCCTCGGACAGGGCAATGAGCAGTTCTTC
.	TRBV5-1	.	TRBJ2-1	CASSLTLRGGFGNEQFF	TGCGCCAGCAGCTTAACGTTAAGGGGAGGTTTTGGGAATGAGCAGTTCTTC
.	TRBV20-1	.	TRBJ2-1	CSASLAYEQFF	TGCAGTGCCTCGCTAGCCTATGAGCAGTTCTTC
.	TRBV10-2	.	TRBJ1-2	CASWTLQLANYGYTF	TGCGCCAGCTGGACACTCCAGTTAGCTAACTATGGCTACACCTTC
TRBD1	TRBV29-1	.	TRBJ1-2	CSVTQGDTYGYTF	TGCAGCGTTACGCAGGGGGACACCTATGGCTACACCTTC
.	TRBV10-3	.	TRBJ1-2	CAISEGDTATWWGYTF	TGTGCCATCAGTGAGGGGGACACGGCTACGTGGTGGGGCTACACCTTC
TRBD2	TRBV30	.	TRBJ2-3	CAWSVTRTSGSEDTQYF	TGTGCCTGGAGTGTAACCCGGACTAGCGGGAGTGAAGATACGCAGTATTTT
TRBD1	TRBV2	.	TRBJ2-1	CASRGTGQDPEQFF	TGTGCCAGCAGGGGGACAGGGCAGGATCCTGAGCAGTTCTTC
TRBD2	TRBV6-5	.	TRBJ2-5	CASSYGREGTQYF	TGTGCCAGCAGTTACGGCAGGGAGGGGACCCAGTACTTC
.	TRBV30	.	TRBJ1-2	CAWDSLYGYTF	TGTGCCTGGGACAGCCTCTATGGCTACACCTTC